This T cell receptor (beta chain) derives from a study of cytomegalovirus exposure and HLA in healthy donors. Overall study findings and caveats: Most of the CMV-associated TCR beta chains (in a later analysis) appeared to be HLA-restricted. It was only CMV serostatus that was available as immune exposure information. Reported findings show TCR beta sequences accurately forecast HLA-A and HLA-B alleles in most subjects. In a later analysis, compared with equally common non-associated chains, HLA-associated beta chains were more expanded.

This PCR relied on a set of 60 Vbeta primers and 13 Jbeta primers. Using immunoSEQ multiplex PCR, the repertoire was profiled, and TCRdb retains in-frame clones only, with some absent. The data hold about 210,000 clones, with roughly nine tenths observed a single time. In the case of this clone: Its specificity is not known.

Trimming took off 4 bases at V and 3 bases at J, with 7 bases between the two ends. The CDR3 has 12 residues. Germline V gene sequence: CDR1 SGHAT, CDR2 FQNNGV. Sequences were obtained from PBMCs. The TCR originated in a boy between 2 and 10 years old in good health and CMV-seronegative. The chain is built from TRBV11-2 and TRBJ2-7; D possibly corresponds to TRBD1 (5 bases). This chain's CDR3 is CASSSQGYEQYF. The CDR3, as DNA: TGTGCCAGCAGCTCGCAGGGCTACGAGCAGTACTTC.